This T cell receptor (beta chain) was identified during a study of CD8+CD57+ T cells in acquired aplastic anemia. As for the study in general: Sorted CD4+ and CD8+ cells gave a mean 3.2 ug DNA, range about 0.19 to 27.4 ug. General study findings and limits: Patients and controls had in common twenty-nine CD8+ CDR3 sequences.

Profiling that covered TCR beta VDJ and CDR3 relied on genomic DNA as its template. TCRdb re-analysed the reads in MiXCR, keeping a single row per CDR3 protein. The table includes over 150,000 distinct CDR3 sequences, more than 60% detected once. The V gene lost 2 bases and the J gene lost 6 bases, with 18 bases spanning the gap. The CDR3 spans 16 residues. Germline V lookup: CDR1 SGHTA, CDR2 FQGTGA. On this clonotype itself: Its antigen is not identified.

For sequencing, patients were chosen who had shown expansion of CD8+CD57+ cells by flow cytometry. In all patients, the disease was severe acquired aplastic anemia. Untreated patients provided the blood samples, with no therapy given before sampling. Sample: sorted CD4+, CD8+, or CD8+CD57+ T cells (not recorded which) from PBMCs. The receptor was isolated from a human donor with aplastic anemia. The chain recombines TRBV7-3 with TRBJ2-3, with D tentatively TRBD2 (6 bases). CDR3 sequence (DNA): TGTGCCAGCAGCTTAGGGTCCCGGGAGTTCCTGGATACGCAGTATTTT. Translated: CASSLGSREFLDTQYF.